The rows below give T cell receptor beta chains drawn from one sample of a study of CD8+CD57+ T cells in acquired aplastic anemia. TCRdb independently ran MiXCR on the reads; one entry per CDR3 protein. Among approximately 190,000 distinct CDR3 sequences listed, over 60% were seen once. The sample taken for sequencing was sorted CD4+, CD8+, or CD8+CD57+ T cells (not recorded which) from PBMCs. These receptors came from a human donor with severe aplastic anemia or a healthy control (not recorded which). CDR3s include the opening cysteine and the closing phenylalanine or tryptophan. The D gene is left open where the match is weak. A clone size is listed for some rows: how often the clone was seen (once, few, many), or a class if it is expanded.

d_call	cdr3_length	v_call	j_call	clone_size	cdr3_aa	cdr3_nt
.	14	TRBV2	TRBJ1-1	many	CASSEPGADTEAFF	TGTGCCAGCAGTGAACCCGGGGCAGACACTGAAGCTTTCTTT
.	13	TRBV20-1	TRBJ1-6	.	CSTGGKDNSPLHF	TGCAGTACTGGGGGGAAGGATAATTCACCCCTCCACTTT
.	15	TRBV4-2	TRBJ1-6	.	CASSQAVAVDSPLHF	TGTGCCAGCAGCCAAGCGGTTGCGGTAGATTCACCCCTCCACTTT
.	13	TRBV20-1	TRBJ1-1	.	CSAREMIGTEAFF	TGCAGTGCTAGAGAGATGATCGGCACTGAAGCTTTCTTT
.	15	TRBV12-3/TRBV12-4	TRBJ2-7	.	CASSQAQDSSYEQYF	TGTGCCAGCAGCCAAGCCCAGGATAGCTCCTACGAGCAGTACTTC
.	12	TRBV5-8	TRBJ2-5	many	CASSLREETQYF	TGTGCCAGCAGCTTAAGGGAAGAGACCCAGTACTTC
TRBD2	14	TRBV7-2	TRBJ2-7	.	CASSKAGGRYEQYF	TGTGCCAGCAGCAAGGCGGGAGGCCGGTACGAGCAGTACTTC
.	15	TRBV5-8	TRBJ1-2	.	CASSQEGRLNYGYTF	TGTGCCAGCAGCCAGGAGGGACGGCTTAACTATGGCTACACCTTC
TRBD1	16	TRBV15	TRBJ1-1	medium-sized	CATGSTRTGGRTEAFF	TGTGCCACCGGATCCACGCGGACAGGGGGGCGAACTGAAGCTTTCTTT
.	15	TRBV7-9	TRBJ2-7	few	CASRPPGPASYEQYF	TGTGCCAGCAGACCACCGGGACCTGCTTCCTACGAGCAGTACTTC
.	17	TRBV4-2	TRBJ2-2	.	CASSHPGGTTNTGELFF	TGTGCCAGCAGCCACCCTGGGGGGACAACGAACACCGGGGAGCTGTTTTTT
.	14	TRBV6-5	TRBJ2-7	.	CASSGSGSSYEQYF	TGTGCCAGCAGTGGGTCTGGGAGCTCCTACGAGCAGTACTTC
TRBD1	13	TRBV12-3/TRBV12-4	TRBJ2-2	many	CAYTGVSTGELFF	TGTGCCTACACAGGGGTGAGCACCGGGGAGCTGTTTTTT
TRBD1	16	TRBV6-4	TRBJ2-7	.	CASSDTGGAGANEQYF	TGTGCCAGCAGTGACACAGGGGGCGCTGGGGCCAACGAGCAGTACTTC
.	15	TRBV12-3/TRBV12-4	TRBJ2-3	.	CASSVRGTSTDTQYF	TGTGCCAGCAGCGTACGGGGGACTAGCACAGATACGCAGTATTTT
.	15	TRBV7-9	TRBJ2-1	.	CASSPLGSSYNEQFF	TGTGCCAGCAGCCCTTTAGGGAGTTCCTACAATGAGCAGTTCTTC
.	14	TRBV4-3	TRBJ2-1	.	CASSQETSVLEQFF	TGCGCCAGCAGCCAAGAAACGTCGGTTTTGGAGCAGTTCTTC
.	16	TRBV15	TRBJ2-3	.	CATSSDTPDSTDTQYF	TGTGCCACCAGCAGTGATACTCCGGACAGCACAGATACGCAGTATTTT
.	15	TRBV4-1	TRBJ1-2	.	CASSQDFGRNYGYTF	TGCGCCAGCAGCCAAGATTTTGGCAGAAACTATGGCTACACCTTC
TRBD2	17	TRBV5-1	TRBJ2-1	many	CASSLESLAGGFNEQFF	TGCGCCAGCAGCTTGGAGTCCCTAGCGGGGGGGTTCAATGAGCAGTTCTTC
TRBD2	16	TRBV20-1	TRBJ2-7	once	CSALGLAGDSSYEQYF	TGCAGTGCCCTCGGACTAGCGGGGGACAGCTCCTACGAGCAGTACTTC
.	13	TRBV15	TRBJ1-6	.	CATSTSDFSPLHF	TGTGCCACCAGCACTAGTGACTTTTCACCCCTCCACTTT
.	13	TRBV15	TRBJ2-3	.	CATVDGGADTQYF	TGTGCCACCGTTGATGGCGGCGCAGATACGCAGTATTTT
.	13	TRBV12-3/TRBV12-4	TRBJ1-6	.	CASSFQDNSPLHF	TGTGCCAGCAGTTTTCAGGATAATTCACCCCTCCACTTT
.	14	TRBV7-2	TRBJ1-1	.	CASSPFQANTEAFF	TGTGCCAGCAGCCCCTTTCAAGCGAACACTGAAGCTTTCTTT
TRBD2	15	TRBV7-9	TRBJ2-3	.	CASSPSGSYTDTQYF	TGTGCCAGCAGCCCTAGCGGGAGCTACACAGATACGCAGTATTTT
TRBD1	15	TRBV7-9	TRBJ1-1	.	CASSGQGLGYTEAFF	TGTGCCAGCAGTGGACAGGGCCTGGGCTACACTGAAGCTTTCTTT
.	12	TRBV29-1	TRBJ2-7	few	CSVEGYSYEQYF	TGCAGCGTTGAGGGTTACTCCTACGAGCAGTACTTC
TRBD1	16	TRBV7-2	TRBJ1-6	few	CASSYADRDYNSPLHF	TGTGCCAGCAGCTACGCGGACAGGGACTATAATTCACCCCTCCACTTT
.	15	TRBV29-1	TRBJ1-2	.	CSVEGGTATNYGYTF	TGCAGCGTTGAAGGGGGTACAGCTACAAACTATGGCTACACCTTC
TRBD2	15	TRBV10-1	TRBJ2-3	.	CASSNKRGESDTQYF	TGCGCCAGCAGTAATAAGCGGGGGGAGTCCGATACGCAGTATTTT
.	15	TRBV16	TRBJ2-7	many	CASTSRETGDGEQYF	TGTGCCAGCACTTCACGAGAGACGGGGGATGGCGAGCAGTACTTC
TRBD1	14	TRBV15	TRBJ2-7	.	CATSSRQGPYEQYF	TGTGCCACCAGCAGCAGACAGGGACCCTACGAGCAGTACTTC
.	14	TRBV4-3	TRBJ2-3	many	CASSQAGGTDTQYF	TGCGCCAGCAGCCAAGCCGGGGGCACAGATACGCAGTATTTT
.	15	TRBV7-6	TRBJ2-5	.	CASSLDEGRVETQYF	TGTGCCAGCAGCTTAGATGAGGGCAGGGTTGAGACCCAGTACTTC
.	15	TRBV5-5	TRBJ2-5	.	CASSPGGVNWETQYF	TGTGCCAGCAGCCCAGGTGGGGTAAACTGGGAGACCCAGTACTTC
.	18	TRBV29-1	TRBJ1-3	many	CSVEADSIGPAGGNTIYF	TGCAGCGTTGAGGCAGACTCCATCGGACCGGCTGGCGGAAACACCATATATTTT
.	17	TRBV10-2	TRBJ1-2	.	CASSESKSRPANYGYTF	TGCGCCAGCAGTGAGTCAAAGTCCAGGCCTGCTAACTATGGCTACACCTTC
.	16	TRBV15	TRBJ1-1	.	CATSKRVTKGNTEAFF	TGTGCCACCAGCAAGAGGGTCACAAAGGGGAACACTGAAGCTTTCTTT
.	13	TRBV29-1	TRBJ1-2	few	CSVVLEGIDGYTF	TGCAGCGTCGTCTTAGAGGGGATCGATGGCTACACCTTC
.	14	TRBV11-2	TRBJ2-5	.	CASSLDRRRGTQYF	TGTGCCAGCAGCCTGGACAGAAGACGGGGGACCCAGTACTTC
.	15	TRBV12-3/TRBV12-4	TRBJ1-5	.	CASRSTVGSNQPQHF	TGTGCCAGCAGGTCGACAGTTGGGAGCAATCAGCCCCAGCATTTT
.	15	TRBV7-9	TRBJ2-7	.	CASSRTQDTSYEQYF	TGTGCCAGCAGCCGGACGCAAGACACCTCCTACGAGCAGTACTTC
.	13	TRBV7-9	TRBJ2-7	.	CASSRDFSYEQYF	TGTGCCAGCAGCCGGGACTTCTCCTACGAGCAGTACTTC